The 8 T cell receptor beta chains listed next were all sequenced from one sample in a study of T cells in Graves' hyperthyroidism and ophthalmopathy (dated by TCRdb to the late 2010s). Library prep was done by multiplex PCR. Sequencing took place on an Illumina HiSeq 2000. The TCR beta CDR3 regions were amplified from the RNA transcripts. The TCR CDR3 was subjected to a first round of RT-PCR using the HTBI primer set and the Qiagen OneStep RT-PCR kit. TCRdb redid the processing of the public reads, applying fastp at Q25 and MiXCR, and retained in-frame beta chains. Rows matching on CDR3 protein sequence are summarized as one entry with the most common DNA and genes. The sample table records about 160,000 distinct CDR3 sequences; 9.4% of these occur just once. The biggest ten clones account for approximately 20% of the sample. Material: blood. The receptor set was obtained from a woman between 18 and 30 years old with Graves' hyperthyroidism that later progressed to Graves' ophthalmopathy.

This clonotype has at least ten counts. The chain carries TRBV7-2 and TRBJ2-4; TRBD1 aligns across 7 bases. Germline trimming cut 2 bases from V and 3 bases from J; bases unmatched to any gene: 4. The CDR3 contains 15 residues. Germline CDR1 is SGHTA and CDR2 is FQGNSA. CDR3 DNA sequence: TGTGCCAGCAGCTTAAGGACAGGTTACAAAAACATTCAGTACTTC. Its protein is CASSLRTGYKNIQYF.

Many counts were recorded for this clonotype. The gene calls are TRBV20-1 and TRBJ1-1; TRBD1 might be the D (5 bases). The CDR3 spans 14 residues. V was trimmed by 2 bases and J by 0 bases, leaving 10 bases between them. Germline V gene lookup returns CDR1 DFQATT and CDR2 SNEGSKA (reference sequence). This chain's CDR3 is CSARQGHMNTEAFF. Here the CDR3 DNA reads TGCAGTGCTAGACAGGGCCACATGAACACTGAAGCTTTCTTT.

This clonotype was seen ten or more times. The gene calls are TRBV11-2 and TRBJ2-3; D not resolved. The V and J ends lost 2 bases and 2 bases respectively, with 14 bases between them. Germline V gene data show CDR1 as SGHAT and CDR2 as FQNNGV. The CDR3 sequence is 16 residues long. CDR3 sequence: CASSLNRGATTDTQYF. CDR3 nucleotide sequence: TGTGCCAGCAGCTTAAACCGTGGCGCCACCACAGATACGCAGTATTTT.

This clonotype was counted at least ten times. V gene TRBV20-1 combines with J gene TRBJ1-2; D not certain. Germline assignment: CDR1 DFQATT and CDR2 SNEGSKA (reference sequence). The CDR3 length is 12 residues. V lost 5 bases and J lost 4, with 11 bases in between. CDR3 nucleotide sequence: TGCAGTGCTCCGGACGGCTTCTATGGCTACACCTTC. It codes for CSAPDGFYGYTF.

The chain employs TRBV11-2 and TRBJ2-7; TRBD1 matches at 9 bases. V shed 4 bases and J 0 bases; nucleotides not matched to a gene: 4. The CDR3 is 15 residues long. CDR1 and CDR2 from the germline V gene are SGHAT and FQNNGV. This CDR3 reads CASSSGQGLSYEQYF. Written as DNA, the CDR3 is TGTGCCAGCAGCTCGGGACAGGGCCTCTCCTACGAGCAGTACTTC.

In this sample, this clonotype turned up a few times. This chain uses TRBV5-4 with TRBJ2-7; no clear D. V was shortened by 2 bases and J by 2 bases, with 11 bases between the two germline ends. The CDR3 is made up of 14 amino acids. CDR1 and CDR2 from the germline V gene are SGHNT and YYREEE (reference sequence). The CDR3 protein is CASSFGVGPYEQYF. The CDR3 DNA reads as TGTGCCAGCAGCTTTGGGGTGGGTCCCTACGAGCAGTACTTC.

Ten or more counts support this clonotype. The V call is TRBV2, the J call TRBJ2-2, with unresolved D. This CDR3 is built from 14 residues. Trimming stripped 1 base from V and 6 bases from J, with 9 bases between. Germline V CDR1 and CDR2: SNHLY, FYNNEI. The chain's CDR3 is CASSEGLVAGELFF. The CDR3 coding sequence is TGTGCCAGCAGTGAAGGTCTAGTTGCCGGGGAGCTGTTTTTT.

The table lists this clonotype with many counts. V gene TRBV12-3 or TRBV12-4 combines with J gene TRBJ1-1; possible D gene TRBD1, 5 bases. CDR3 length equals 12 residues. V lost 5 bases to trimming and J lost 1 base, with 5 bases between them. The CDR3 is CASSGGNTEAFF. The CDR3 nucleotides are TGTGCCAGCAGTGGGGGGAACACTGAAGCTTTCTTT.